This entry concerns a single T cell receptor beta chain. Authors' processing steps: Using reference gene primer amplification, nucleated cell counts were estimated. Measured with immunoSEQ multiplex PCR; TCRdb has only the in-frame clones, and not every one. The V and J calls and clone size were taken over from that table, and D and trimming were inferred from the DNA. Found here are fewer than 250,000 clones, 85% to 90% of them singletons; the top ten hold about 0.95%. This specimen belongs to a study of blood T cell repertoires in COVID-19. Turning to the study itself: Acute and convalescent COVID-19 specimens originated in the United States, Italy and Spain. From T cells, B-cell-depleted T cells, or PBMCs came the material, which was cDNA or gDNA.

With 0 bases clipped from V and 7 bases from J, the junction kept 1 base outside the gene matches. CDR1 is SGHAT, CDR2 FQNNGV, per germline. The CDR3 covers 13 residues. A case of COVID-19 had been met by exposed participants within 2 weeks before study entry. The rearrangement links TRBV11-2 to TRBJ1-2, with 8 bases identical to TRBD1. The origin of this receptor is a man aged 45-65 years who had been exposed to COVID-19. Source material: PBMCs or T cells enriched from blood (not recorded which). CDR3 sequence (DNA): TGTGCCAGCAGCTTAGACGGGACAGGTGGCTACACCTTC. It codes for CASSLDGTGGYTF.